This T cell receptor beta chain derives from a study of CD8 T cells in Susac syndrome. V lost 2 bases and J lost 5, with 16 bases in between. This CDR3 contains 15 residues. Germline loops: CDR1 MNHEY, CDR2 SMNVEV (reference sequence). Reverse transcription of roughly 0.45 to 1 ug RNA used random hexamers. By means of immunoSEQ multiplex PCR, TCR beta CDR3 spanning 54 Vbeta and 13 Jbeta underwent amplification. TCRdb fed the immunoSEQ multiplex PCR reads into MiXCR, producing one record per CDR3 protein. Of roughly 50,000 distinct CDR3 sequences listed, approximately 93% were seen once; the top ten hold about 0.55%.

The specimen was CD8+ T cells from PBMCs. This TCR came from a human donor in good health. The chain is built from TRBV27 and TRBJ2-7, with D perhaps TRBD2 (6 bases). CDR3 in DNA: TGTGCCAGCAGTTTAGTCCCAGCGGGCTGGCACGAGCAGTACTTC. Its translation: CASSLVPAGWHEQYF.